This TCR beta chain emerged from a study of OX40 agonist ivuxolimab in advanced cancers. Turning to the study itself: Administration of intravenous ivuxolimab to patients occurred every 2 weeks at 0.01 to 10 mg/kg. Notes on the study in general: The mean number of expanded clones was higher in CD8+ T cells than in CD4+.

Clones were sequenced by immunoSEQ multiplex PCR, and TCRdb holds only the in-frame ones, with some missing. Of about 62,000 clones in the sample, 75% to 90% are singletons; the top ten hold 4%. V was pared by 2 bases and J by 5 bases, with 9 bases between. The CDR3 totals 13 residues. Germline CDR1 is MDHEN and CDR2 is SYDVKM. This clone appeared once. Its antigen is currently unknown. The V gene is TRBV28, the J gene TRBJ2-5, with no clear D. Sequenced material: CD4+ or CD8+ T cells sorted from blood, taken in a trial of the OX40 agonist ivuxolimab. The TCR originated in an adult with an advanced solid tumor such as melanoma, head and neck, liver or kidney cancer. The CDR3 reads CASSLALRETQYF. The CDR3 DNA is TGTGCCAGCAGTTTAGCACTACGGGAGACCCAGTACTTC.